A selection of T cell receptor beta chains follows, all from one sample in a study of beta chain features in type 1 diabetes. Assay: immunoSEQ multiplex PCR; the TCRdb copy retains only in-frame clones and omits some. The sample has 350,000 to 400,000 clones, less than 15% seen once. Sequencing was done on a sample of naive CD4+ T cells from blood. The receptors were gathered from a woman aged 18-29 years in good health. CDR3s include the opening cysteine and the closing phenylalanine or tryptophan. The D gene is left open where the match is weak. A clone size is listed for some rows: how often the clone was seen (once, few, many), or a class if it is expanded.

cdr3_nt cdr3_aa clone_size d_call j_call v_call
TGCGCCAGCAGCCCGATAACAAGGGGACAGGATGGCTACACCTTC CASSPITRGQDGYTF . TRBD1 TRBJ1-2 TRBV4-1
TGTGCCGGAGGGACAGCAGCCGGGGAGCTGTTTTTT CAGGTAAGELFF few . TRBJ2-2 TRBV2
TGTGCCAGCGGCCCGGCTAGCGCAGAAGTGGATACGCAGTATTTT CASGPASAEVDTQYF few . TRBJ2-3 TRBV28
TGTGCCAGTAGCCCAGCGGGAGTAAGCACAGATACGCAGTATTTT CASSPAGVSTDTQYF . TRBD2 TRBJ2-3 TRBV19
TGTGCCAGCAGCCAAGTCCTAGCCGGGGAGCTGTTTTTT CASSQVLAGELFF . . TRBJ2-2 TRBV5-4
TGTGCCTGGAGTGCCCTCGGTTTGGGGGCCGGGGCCAACGTCCTGACTTTC CAWSALGLGAGANVLTF . . TRBJ2-6 TRBV30
TGTGCCAGCAGCGCCAACGGCGGTAGCAATCAGCCCCAGCATTTT CASSANGGSNQPQHF few . TRBJ1-5 TRBV7-2
TGCGCCAGCAGCCATATGACAGATAGCAATCAGCCCCAGCATTTT CASSHMTDSNQPQHF few . TRBJ1-5 TRBV4-1
TGTGCCACCAGCAGAACCCCGGGACAGGCATACGAGCAGTACTTC CATSRTPGQAYEQYF few TRBD1 TRBJ2-7 TRBV15
TGTGCCAGCAGTTTCTTAGGAGGGACCGGGGCCAACGTCCTGACTTTC CASSFLGGTGANVLTF . . TRBJ2-6 TRBV28
TGCGCCAGCAGCCAGGGACAGGGGATCTATGGCTACACCTTC CASSQGQGIYGYTF . TRBD1 TRBJ1-2 TRBV4-1
TGTGCCAGCAGCGTAGAGGGAGTAGCGGAGCTGTTTTTT CASSVEGVAELFF few . TRBJ2-2 TRBV9
TGTGCCAGTAGGTCAAGGACGGGAGGGGAGACCCAGTACTTC CASRSRTGGETQYF . TRBD2 TRBJ2-5 TRBV19